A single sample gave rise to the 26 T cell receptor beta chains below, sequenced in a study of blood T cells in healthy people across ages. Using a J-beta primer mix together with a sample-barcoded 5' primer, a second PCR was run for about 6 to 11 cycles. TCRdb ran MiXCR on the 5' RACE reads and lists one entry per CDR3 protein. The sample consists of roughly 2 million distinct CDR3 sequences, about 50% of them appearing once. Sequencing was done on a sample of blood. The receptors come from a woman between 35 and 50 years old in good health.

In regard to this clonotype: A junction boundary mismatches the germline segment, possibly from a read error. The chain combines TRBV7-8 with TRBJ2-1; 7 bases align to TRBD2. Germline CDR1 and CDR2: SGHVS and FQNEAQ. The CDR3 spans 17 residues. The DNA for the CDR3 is TGTGCCAGCAGCTTAGCCCAAGCGGGGTATTCCTACAATGAGCCGTTCTTC. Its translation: CASSLAQAGYSYNEPFF.

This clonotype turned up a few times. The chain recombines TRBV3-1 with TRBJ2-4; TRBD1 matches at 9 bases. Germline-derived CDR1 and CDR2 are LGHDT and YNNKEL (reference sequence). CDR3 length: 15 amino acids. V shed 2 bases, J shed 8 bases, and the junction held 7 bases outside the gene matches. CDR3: CASSQRTGALDIQYF. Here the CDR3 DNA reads TGTGCCAGCAGCCAAAGGACAGGGGCCCTGGACATTCAGTACTTC.

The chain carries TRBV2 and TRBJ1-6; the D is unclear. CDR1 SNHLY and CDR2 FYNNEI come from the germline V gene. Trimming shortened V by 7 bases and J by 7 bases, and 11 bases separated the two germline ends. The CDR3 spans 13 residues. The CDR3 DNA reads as TGTGCCAGCAACCGGGAGACAAATTCACCCCTCCACTTT. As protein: CASNRETNSPLHF.

The chain's CDR3 is CASSYSWGSYEQYF. For the CDR3, the DNA is TGTGCCAGCAGTTATTCCTGGGGCTCCTACGAGCAGTACTTC. The chain recombines TRBV6-2 or TRBV6-3 with TRBJ2-7, with D unclear. CDR1 MNHEY and CDR2 SVGEGT come from the germline V gene. The CDR3 has 14 residues. The V end lost 3 bases, the J end lost 0 bases, and 9 bases lay between the germline ends.

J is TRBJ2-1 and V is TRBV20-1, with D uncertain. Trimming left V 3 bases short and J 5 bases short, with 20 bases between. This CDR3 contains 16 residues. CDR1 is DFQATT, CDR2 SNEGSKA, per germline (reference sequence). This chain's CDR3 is CSASRAFGSPNNEQFF. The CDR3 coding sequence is TGCAGTGCTAGTAGGGCCTTTGGGTCCCCTAACAATGAGCAGTTCTTC.

DNA for the CDR3: TGTGCCAGCAGCTTAAATGGACAGGGGGCAAGTGAAAAACTGTTTTTT. Translating it yields CASSLNGQGASEKLFF. The chain carries TRBV7-2 and TRBJ1-4; TRBD1 matches at 11 bases. Germline lookup yields CDR1 SGHTA and CDR2 FQGNSA. This CDR3 has 16 residues. Losses at the gene ends were 2 bases for V and 7 bases for J; bases not matched to a gene: 6.

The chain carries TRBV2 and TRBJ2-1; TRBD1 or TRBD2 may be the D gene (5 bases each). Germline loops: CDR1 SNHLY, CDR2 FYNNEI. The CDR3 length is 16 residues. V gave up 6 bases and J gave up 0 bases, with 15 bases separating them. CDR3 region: CASRTGAKGSYNEQFF. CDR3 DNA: TGTGCCAGCAGAACCGGGGCGAAGGGCTCCTACAATGAGCAGTTCTTC.

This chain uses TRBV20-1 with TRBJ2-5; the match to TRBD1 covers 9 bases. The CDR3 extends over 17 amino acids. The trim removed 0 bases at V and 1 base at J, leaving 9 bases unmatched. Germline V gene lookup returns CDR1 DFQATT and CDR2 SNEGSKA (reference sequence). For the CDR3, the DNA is TGCAGTGCTAGAGATATCGGACAGGGGATACTCCAAGAGACCCAGTACTTC. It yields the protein CSARDIGQGILQETQYF.

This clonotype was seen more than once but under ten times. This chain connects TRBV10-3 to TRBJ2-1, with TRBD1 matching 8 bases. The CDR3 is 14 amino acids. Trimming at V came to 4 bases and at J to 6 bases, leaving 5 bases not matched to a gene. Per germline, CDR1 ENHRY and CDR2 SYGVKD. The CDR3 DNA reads TGTGCCATCAGTGCAGGGGGCAGTATCAATGAGCAGTTCTTC. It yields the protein CAISAGGSINEQFF.

The CDR3 sequence is CSASRGGGETQYF. The DNA for the CDR3 is TGCAGTGCTTCACGGGGGGGCGGGGAGACCCAGTACTTC. The rearrangement joins TRBV20-1 to TRBJ2-7; 8 bases match TRBD2. The DNA end lines up better with TRBJ2-5; the J call may be wrong. From germline, CDR1 is DFQATT and CDR2 SNEGSKA (reference sequence). The CDR3 contains 13 residues.

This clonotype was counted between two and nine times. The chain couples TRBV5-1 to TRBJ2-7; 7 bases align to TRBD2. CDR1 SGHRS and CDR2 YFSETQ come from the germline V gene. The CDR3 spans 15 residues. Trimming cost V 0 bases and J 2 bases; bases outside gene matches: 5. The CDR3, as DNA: TGCGCCAGCAGCTTGGGGCGGGGGACCACCTACGAGCAGTACTTC. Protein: CASSLGRGTTYEQYF. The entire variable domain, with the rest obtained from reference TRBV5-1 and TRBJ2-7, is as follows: KAGVTQTPRYLIKTRGQQVTLSCSPISGHRSVSWYQQTPGQGLQFLFEYFSETQRNKGNFPGRFSGRQFSNSRSEMNVSTLELGDSALYLCASSLGRGTTYEQYFGPGTRLTVT.

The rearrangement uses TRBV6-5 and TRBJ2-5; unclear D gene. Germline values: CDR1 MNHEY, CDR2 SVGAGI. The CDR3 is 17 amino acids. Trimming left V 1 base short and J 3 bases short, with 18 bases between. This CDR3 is CASSYFGAGTIEETQYF. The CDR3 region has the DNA TGTGCCAGCAGTTACTTTGGTGCAGGCACAATTGAAGAGACCCAGTACTTC.

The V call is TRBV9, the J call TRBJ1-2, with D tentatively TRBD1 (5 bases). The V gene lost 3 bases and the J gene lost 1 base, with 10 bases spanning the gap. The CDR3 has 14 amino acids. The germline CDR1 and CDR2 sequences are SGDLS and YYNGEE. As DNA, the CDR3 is TGTGCCAGCAGCGAGGACCAGGGTAACTATGGCTACACCTTC. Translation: CASSEDQGNYGYTF.

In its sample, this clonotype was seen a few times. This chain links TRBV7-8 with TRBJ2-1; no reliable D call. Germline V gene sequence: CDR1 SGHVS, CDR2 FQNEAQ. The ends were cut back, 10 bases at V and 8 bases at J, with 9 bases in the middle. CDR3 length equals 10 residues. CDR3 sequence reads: CATRTDEQFF. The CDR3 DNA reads TGTGCCACCCGAACGGATGAGCAGTTCTTC.

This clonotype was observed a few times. CDR3 nucleotide sequence: TGTGCCAGCAGCCAGGACGGCAATAGCAATCAGCCCCAGCATTTT. Its translation is CASSQDGNSNQPQHF. The chain links TRBV7-9 to TRBJ1-5, with no clear D. The CDR3 is 15 amino acids. V dropped 5 bases and J dropped 0 bases, with 11 bases sitting between them. Per germline, CDR1 SEHNR and CDR2 FQNEAQ (reference sequence).

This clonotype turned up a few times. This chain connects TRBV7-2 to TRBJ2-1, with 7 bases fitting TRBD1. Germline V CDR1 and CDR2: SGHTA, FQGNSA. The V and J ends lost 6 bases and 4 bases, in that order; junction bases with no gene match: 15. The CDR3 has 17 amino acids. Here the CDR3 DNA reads TGTGCCAGCAGTCATCGACAGGGATCCTGGGGGTACAATGAGCAGTTCTTC. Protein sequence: CASSHRQGSWGYNEQFF.

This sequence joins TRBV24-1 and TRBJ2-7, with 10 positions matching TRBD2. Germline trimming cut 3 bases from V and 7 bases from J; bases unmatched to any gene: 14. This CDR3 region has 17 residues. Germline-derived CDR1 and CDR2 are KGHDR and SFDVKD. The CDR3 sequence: CATSDPVGPSGGNEQYF. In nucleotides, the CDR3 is TGTGCCACCAGTGATCCCGTTGGGCCTAGCGGGGGCAATGAGCAGTACTTC.

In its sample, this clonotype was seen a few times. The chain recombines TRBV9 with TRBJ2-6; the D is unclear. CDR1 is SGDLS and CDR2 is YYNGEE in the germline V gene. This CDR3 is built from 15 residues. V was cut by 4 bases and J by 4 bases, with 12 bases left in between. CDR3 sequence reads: CASSPRSAGANVLTF. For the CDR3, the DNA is TGTGCCAGCAGCCCCCGGTCGGCCGGGGCCAACGTCCTGACTTTC.

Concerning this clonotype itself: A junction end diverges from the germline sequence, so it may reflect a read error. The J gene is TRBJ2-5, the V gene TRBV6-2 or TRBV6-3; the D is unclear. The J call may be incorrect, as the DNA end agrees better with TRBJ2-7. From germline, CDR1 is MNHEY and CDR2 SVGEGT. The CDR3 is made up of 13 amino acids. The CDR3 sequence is CAGRRTDHYEQYF. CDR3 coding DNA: TGTGCCGGCAGAAGAACCGACCACTACGAGCAGTACTTC.

This chain's CDR3 is CASSNRDDYGYTF. In nucleotides, the CDR3 is TGTGCCAGCAGTAACCGGGACGACTATGGCTACACCTTC. The chain is built from TRBV12-3 or TRBV12-4 and TRBJ1-2, with D possibly matching TRBD1 (5 bases). Trimming cost V 5 bases and J 3 bases, with 10 bases left between them. The CDR3 totals 13 residues.

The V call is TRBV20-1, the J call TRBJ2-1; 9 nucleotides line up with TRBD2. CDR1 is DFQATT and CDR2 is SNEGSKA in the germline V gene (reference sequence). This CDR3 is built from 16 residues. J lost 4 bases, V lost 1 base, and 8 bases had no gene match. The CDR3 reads CSARGRGRGGYNEQFF. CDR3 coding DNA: TGCAGTGCTAGAGGTCGCGGGAGGGGTGGATACAATGAGCAGTTCTTC.

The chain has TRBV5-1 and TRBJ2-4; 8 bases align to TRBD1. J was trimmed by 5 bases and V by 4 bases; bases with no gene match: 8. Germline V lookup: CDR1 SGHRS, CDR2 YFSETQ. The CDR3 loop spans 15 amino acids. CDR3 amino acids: CASSQRTGSQNIQYF. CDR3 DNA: TGCGCCAGCAGCCAGAGGACAGGGAGCCAAAACATTCAGTACTTC.

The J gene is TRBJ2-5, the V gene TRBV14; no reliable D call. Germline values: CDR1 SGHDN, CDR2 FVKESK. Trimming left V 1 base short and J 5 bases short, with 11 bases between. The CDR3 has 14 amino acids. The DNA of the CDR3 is TGTGCCAGCAGCCAAGTGGCAGGTTTCGAGACCCAGTACTTC. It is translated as CASSQVAGFETQYF.

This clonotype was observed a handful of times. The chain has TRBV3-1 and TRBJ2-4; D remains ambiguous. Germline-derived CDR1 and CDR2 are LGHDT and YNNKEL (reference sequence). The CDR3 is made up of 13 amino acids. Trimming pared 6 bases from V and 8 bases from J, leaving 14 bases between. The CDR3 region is CASSLSSNDIQYF. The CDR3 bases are TGTGCCAGCAGTCTCTCCTCGAATGACATTCAGTACTTC.

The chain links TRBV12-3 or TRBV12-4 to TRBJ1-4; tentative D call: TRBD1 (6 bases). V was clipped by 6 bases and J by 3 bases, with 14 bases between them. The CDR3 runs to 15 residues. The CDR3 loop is CASRTGALPNEKLFF. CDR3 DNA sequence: TGTGCCAGCAGAACGGGGGCTCTTCCTAATGAAAAACTGTTTTTT.

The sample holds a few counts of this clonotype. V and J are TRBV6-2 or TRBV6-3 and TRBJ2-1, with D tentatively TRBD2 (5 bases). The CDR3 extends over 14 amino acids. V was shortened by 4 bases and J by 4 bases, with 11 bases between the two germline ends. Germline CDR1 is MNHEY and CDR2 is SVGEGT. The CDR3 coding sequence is TGTGCCAGCAGTTGGGTAGGCGGGTACAATGAGCAGTTCTTC. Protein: CASSWVGGYNEQFF.